A selection of T cell receptor beta chains follows, all from one sample in a study of vaccination and CD4 T cells after COVID-19. These TCRs are of unknown antigen specificity. In TCRdb, the PCR reads were re-called with MiXCR into one record per CDR3 protein. Among over 13,000 distinct CDR3 sequences listed, under 25% were seen once. The sample was cultured CD4+ T cells from blood. These receptors came from a human donor with COVID-19. Both conserved end residues are part of each CDR3. D genes are given only for firm matches. Clone size is stated in some rows and not others, as once, few, many or a class when expanded.

D: -; size: medium-sized; J: TRBJ2-3; V: TRBV20-1; CDR3: CSADSQSTDTQYF; DNA: TGCAGTGCCGACAGCCAGAGTACAGATACGCAGTATTTT
D: -; size: -; J: TRBJ2-6; V: TRBV6-2/TRBV6-3; CDR3: CASHRSGSGANVLTF; DNA: TGTGCCAGCCATCGGTCGGGCTCTGGGGCCAACGTCCTGACTTTC
D: -; size: -; J: TRBJ1-6; V: TRBV5-4; CDR3: CASSANGAAPNSPLHF; DNA: TGTGCCAGCAGCGCCAATGGAGCAGCACCTAATTCACCCCTCCACTTT
D: -; size: -; J: TRBJ2-6; V: TRBV2; CDR3: CASSRPGHVGSGANVLTF; DNA: TGTGCCAGCAGTCGCCCGGGTCACGTTGGGTCTGGGGCCAACGTCCTGACTTTC
D: -; size: -; J: TRBJ1-2; V: TRBV6-1; CDR3: CASRTSGTYGYTF; DNA: TGTGCCAGTAGGACTTCTGGTACCTATGGCTACACCTTC
D: TRBD1; size: few; J: TRBJ2-5; V: TRBV20-1; CDR3: CSARDRQGKETQYF; DNA: TGCAGTGCTAGAGATAGACAGGGGAAAGAGACCCAGTACTTC
D: TRBD1; size: -; J: TRBJ2-7; V: TRBV5-1; CDR3: CASTKDRVSHEQYF; DNA: TGCGCCAGCACGAAGGACAGGGTGTCACACGAGCAGTACTTC
D: -; size: few; J: TRBJ1-1; V: TRBV11-2; CDR3: CASSPPKGPEAFF; DNA: TGTGCCAGCAGCCCACCCAAGGGGCCTGAAGCTTTCTTT
D: -; size: few; J: TRBJ1-6; V: TRBV6-1; CDR3: CASSPPVTSNSPLHF; DNA: TGTGCCAGCAGTCCCCCTGTTACGTCCAATTCACCCCTCCACTTT
D: -; size: -; J: TRBJ1-1; V: TRBV6-1; CDR3: CASRPGGKVEAFF; DNA: TGTGCCAGCAGACCGGGGGGCAAGGTTGAAGCTTTCTTT
D: -; size: -; J: TRBJ2-7; V: TRBV4-1; CDR3: CASSLGQGPSYEQYF; DNA: TGCGCCAGCAGCCTCGGGCAGGGCCCTTCCTACGAGCAGTACTTC
D: -; size: -; J: TRBJ2-5; V: TRBV20-1; CDR3: CSARSWPGIEETQYF; DNA: TGCAGTGCTAGGTCTTGGCCAGGGATTGAGGAGACCCAGTACTTC
D: -; size: medium-sized; J: TRBJ1-5; V: TRBV7-2; CDR3: CASSRGGRGQPQHF; DNA: TGTGCCAGCAGCCGCGGGGGGCGCGGGCAGCCCCAGCATTTT
D: -; size: -; J: TRBJ2-5; V: TRBV6-5; CDR3: CASSYSIGTATQYF; DNA: TGTGCCAGCAGTTACTCGATAGGGACCGCGACCCAGTACTTC
D: -; size: -; J: TRBJ1-1; V: TRBV5-1; CDR3: CASSLDGRGVMNTEAFF; DNA: TGCGCCAGCAGCTTGGATGGTAGGGGGGTAATGAACACTGAAGCTTTCTTT
D: -; size: -; J: TRBJ2-1; V: TRBV7-7; CDR3: CASSAGEYNEQFF; DNA: TGTGCTAGCAGCGCCGGCGAGTACAATGAGCAGTTCTTC
D: -; size: -; J: TRBJ1-6; V: TRBV10-2; CDR3: CASNAGDSPLHF; DNA: TGCGCCAGCAACGCGGGGGACTCACCCCTCCACTTT
D: -; size: -; J: TRBJ2-5; V: TRBV14; CDR3: CASSQDRGGTQYF; DNA: TGTGCCAGCAGCCAAGATCGGGGAGGGACCCAGTACTTC
D: -; size: -; J: TRBJ1-3; V: TRBV15; CDR3: CATSRDRSGNTIYF; DNA: TGTGCCACCAGCAGAGATCGAAGTGGAAACACCATATATTTT
D: TRBD2; size: -; J: TRBJ2-5; V: TRBV5-1; CDR3: CASSSRPSRGIKETQYF; DNA: TGCGCCAGCAGCTCCCGCCCGTCGCGGGGGATAAAAGAGACCCAGTACTTC
D: TRBD1; size: -; J: TRBJ2-3; V: TRBV5-5; CDR3: CASQDGDRGVTDTQYF; DNA: TGTGCCAGCCAAGATGGGGACAGAGGGGTCACAGATACGCAGTATTTT
D: -; size: -; J: TRBJ1-3; V: TRBV7-8; CDR3: CASSLANGNTIYF; DNA: TGTGCCAGCAGCTTAGCTAACGGAAACACCATATATTTT
D: -; size: -; J: TRBJ1-1; V: TRBV6-5; CDR3: CASSYYVGRDRAFF; DNA: TGTGCCAGCAGTTACTACGTGGGCAGGGATAGAGCTTTCTTT
D: -; size: -; J: TRBJ2-5; V: TRBV7-9; CDR3: CASSSPLQTLYQETQYF; DNA: TGTGCCAGCAGCTCCCCGCTACAAACCCTGTACCAAGAGACCCAGTACTTC
D: -; size: few; J: TRBJ2-5; V: TRBV6-1; CDR3: CASSETGRGKTQYF; DNA: TGTGCCAGCAGCGAAACGGGGCGCGGTAAGACCCAGTACTTC
D: TRBD1; size: -; J: TRBJ2-5; V: TRBV7-2; CDR3: CASSRQTGIGETQYF; DNA: TGTGCCAGCAGCCGACAGACAGGGATTGGAGAGACCCAGTACTTC
D: TRBD1; size: few; J: TRBJ2-6; V: TRBV7-3; CDR3: CASSSRGGRIGGANVLTF; DNA: TGTGCCAGCAGCTCCCGAGGGGGCCGTATTGGTGGGGCCAACGTCCTGACTTTC
D: TRBD1; size: -; J: TRBJ2-5; V: TRBV6-2/TRBV6-3; CDR3: CASSYPRVDRGRETQYF; DNA: TGTGCCAGCAGTTACCCTAGAGTCGACAGGGGGAGAGAGACCCAGTACTTC
D: -; size: -; J: TRBJ1-6; V: TRBV27; CDR3: CASKGSYNSPLHF; DNA: TGTGCCAGCAAGGGTTCCTATAATTCACCCCTCCACTTT
D: TRBD2; size: -; J: TRBJ2-1; V: TRBV5-8; CDR3: CASSFIKSGDNEQFF; DNA: TGTGCCAGCAGCTTCATAAAGAGCGGGGACAATGAGCAGTTCTTC
D: TRBD2; size: few; J: TRBJ2-3; V: TRBV5-5; CDR3: CASSLGSGGAKADTQYF; DNA: TGTGCCAGCAGCTTGGGGAGCGGGGGGGCCAAGGCAGATACGCAGTATTTT
D: -; size: few; J: TRBJ2-5; V: TRBV4-2; CDR3: CASSQDGALVGETQYF; DNA: TGTGCCAGCAGCCAAGATGGAGCACTAGTGGGCGAGACCCAGTACTTC
D: -; size: few; J: TRBJ1-2; V: TRBV12-3/TRBV12-4; CDR3: CASSPQGFGYGYTF; DNA: TGTGCCAGCAGTCCCCAGGGGTTCGGCTATGGCTACACCTTC
D: -; size: -; J: TRBJ2-7; V: TRBV3-1; CDR3: CASSQGTYEQYF; DNA: TGTGCCAGCAGCCAAGGTACCTACGAGCAGTACTTC
D: TRBD1; size: -; J: TRBJ2-7; V: TRBV24-1; CDR3: CATSTTGDEQYF; DNA: TGTGCCACCAGTACAACAGGGGACGAGCAGTACTTC
D: -; size: few; J: TRBJ2-3; V: TRBV14; CDR3: CASNLRLTDTQYF; DNA: TGTGCCAGCAATTTGCGACTCACAGATACGCAGTATTTT
D: -; size: -; J: TRBJ2-7; V: TRBV9; CDR3: CASSAGRPGSYEQYF; DNA: TGTGCCAGCAGCGCTGGGCGCCCCGGGAGCTACGAGCAGTACTTC
D: -; size: medium-sized; J: TRBJ1-5; V: TRBV27; CDR3: CASRPGSTADQPQHF; DNA: TGTGCCAGCAGGCCAGGGTCCACGGCGGATCAGCCCCAGCATTTT
D: -; size: few; J: TRBJ1-3; V: TRBV30; CDR3: CAWSVGGSSGNTIYF; DNA: TGTGCCTGGAGTGTAGGCGGGAGCTCTGGAAACACCATATATTTT
D: -; size: few; J: TRBJ1-6; V: TRBV12-3/TRBV12-4; CDR3: CASSPGQGALHF; DNA: TGTGCCAGCAGTCCAGGGCAAGGGGCCCTCCACTTT
D: TRBD1; size: few; J: TRBJ2-5; V: TRBV11-2; CDR3: CASSTTGTDQETQYF; DNA: TGTGCCAGCAGCACAACGGGGACAGACCAAGAGACCCAGTACTTC
D: -; size: few; J: TRBJ1-2; V: TRBV7-2; CDR3: CASSLSFGNNYGYTF; DNA: TGTGCCAGCAGCTTAAGTTTCGGGAATAACTATGGCTACACCTTC
D: TRBD2; size: -; J: TRBJ2-5; V: TRBV19; CDR3: CASHSGGAETQYF; DNA: TGTGCCAGTCATAGCGGGGGGGCCGAGACCCAGTACTTC
D: TRBD1; size: -; J: TRBJ2-7; V: TRBV5-4; CDR3: CASSPKDGTGGTYEQYF; DNA: TGTGCCAGCAGCCCTAAAGACGGGACAGGGGGAACTTACGAGCAGTACTTC
D: -; size: few; J: TRBJ1-4; V: TRBV6-1; CDR3: CASSDSATNEKLFF; DNA: TGTGCCAGCAGTGATTCGGCGACTAATGAAAAACTGTTTTTT
D: -; size: few; J: TRBJ2-7; V: TRBV28; CDR3: CASSLTNYEQYF; DNA: TGTGCCAGCAGTTTAACCAACTACGAGCAGTACTTC
D: -; size: -; J: TRBJ1-6; V: TRBV5-1; CDR3: CASSLVLDGNSPLHF; DNA: TGCGCCAGCAGCTTGGTGTTGGATGGTAATTCACCCCTCCACTTT
D: -; size: -; J: TRBJ2-7; V: TRBV10-1; CDR3: CASSDGPSARQYF; DNA: TGCGCCAGCAGTGATGGGCCCTCGGCCCGGCAGTACTTC
D: TRBD2; size: -; J: TRBJ2-7; V: TRBV5-4; CDR3: CASSPMAGLSYEQYF; DNA: TGTGCCAGCAGCCCGATGGCGGGACTATCCTACGAGCAGTACTTC
D: -; size: -; J: TRBJ2-7; V: TRBV9; CDR3: CASSVAPSYEQYF; DNA: TGTGCCAGCAGCGTAGCCCCGAGCTACGAGCAGTACTTC
D: TRBD1; size: few; J: TRBJ1-2; V: TRBV6-4; CDR3: CASSATGDYGYTF; DNA: TGTGCCAGCAGTGCCACAGGGGACTATGGCTACACCTTC
D: TRBD1; size: few; J: TRBJ1-2; V: TRBV28; CDR3: CASGGQGRTNYGYTF; DNA: TGTGCCAGCGGCGGACAGGGGCGAACTAACTATGGCTACACCTTC
D: -; size: -; J: TRBJ2-1; V: TRBV12-3/TRBV12-4; CDR3: CASSLTGRRFTRNEQFF; DNA: TGTGCCAGCAGTTTAACAGGGCGAAGGTTTACGAGGAATGAGCAGTTCTTC
D: -; size: few; J: TRBJ2-1; V: TRBV24-1; CDR3: CATSEGLNEQFF; DNA: TGTGCCACCAGTGAGGGACTCAATGAGCAGTTCTTC
D: -; size: -; J: TRBJ2-6; V: TRBV18; CDR3: CASSSPPKNSGANVLTF; DNA: TGTGCCAGCTCATCCCCCCCGAAAAACTCTGGGGCCAACGTCCTGACTTTC
D: TRBD1; size: few; J: TRBJ1-2; V: TRBV20-1; CDR3: CSGGTGGNYGYTF; DNA: TGCAGTGGGGGAACAGGGGGGAACTATGGCTACACCTTC
D: -; size: few; J: TRBJ1-4; V: TRBV2; CDR3: CASSEQGGKKLFF; DNA: TGTGCCAGCAGTGAACAGGGAGGTAAAAAACTGTTTTTT